These 5 T cell receptor beta chains were all obtained from the same sample, sequenced in a study of blood T cell repertoires in COVID-19. Libraries were prepared by immunoSEQ multiplex PCR; TCRdb keeps only in-frame clonotypes and omits some of them. The sample has 150,000 or so clones, around 78% seen once; the top ten hold around 1.5%. Sequencing used peripheral blood. The receptor set was obtained from a man of 80 years or more with acute or convalescent COVID-19.

CDR3 nucleotides: TGCGCCAGCAGCAGCGAGGTTCCAGATACGCAGTATTTT. This sequence encodes CASSSEVPDTQYF. The rearrangement joins TRBV5-1 to TRBJ2-3, with no clear D. This CDR3 contains 13 residues. Germline V gene lookup returns CDR1 SGHRS and CDR2 YFSETQ. Trimming took off 4 bases at V and 4 bases at J, with 10 bases between the two ends.

The V call is TRBV5-6, the J call TRBJ2-3; 11 nucleotides agree with TRBD2. Per the germline V gene, CDR1 is SGHDT and CDR2 is YYEEEE. V lost 4 bases and J lost 6; bases outside the gene matches: 10. The CDR3 extends over 16 amino acids. CDR3 loop: CASSPMTSGDRDTQYF. The CDR3 bases are TGTGCCAGCAGCCCTATGACTAGCGGGGACCGTGATACGCAGTATTTT.

This chain joins TRBV19 and TRBJ2-5; tentative D call: TRBD2 (6 bases). Per germline, CDR1 LNHDA and CDR2 SQIVND (reference sequence). The CDR3 is 16 residues long. Deletions cut 3 bases from V and 2 bases from J, with 16 bases between. CDR3 in DNA: TGTGCCAGTAGTATTGGGCGCTCAGGGACTCAAGAGACCCAGTACTTC. This codes for CASSIGRSGTQETQYF.

As for this clone: Other DNA sequences in the same sample also yield this CDR3. The chain recombines TRBV7-2 with TRBJ1-6; TRBD1 is a possible D gene (5 bases). The germline V gene has CDR1 SGHTA and CDR2 FQGNSA. The CDR3 sequence is 14 residues long. V shed 0 bases and J shed 9 bases, with 9 bases lying between them. Here the CDR3 reads CASSLARGGSPLHF. CDR3 bases: TGTGCCAGCAGCTTAGCGCGGGGCGGTTCACCCCTCCACTTT.

This clone was observed a single time. The chain carries TRBV6-5 and TRBJ1-2, with D possibly being TRBD1 (6 bases). Per the germline V gene, CDR1 is MNHEY and CDR2 is SVGAGI. V lost 6 bases, J lost 7 bases, and 15 bases lay in between. The CDR3 sequence is 13 residues long. The DNA for the CDR3 is TGTGCCAGCAGGAAGGACAGTATCTCTGGCTACACCTTC. Residues: CASRKDSISGYTF.